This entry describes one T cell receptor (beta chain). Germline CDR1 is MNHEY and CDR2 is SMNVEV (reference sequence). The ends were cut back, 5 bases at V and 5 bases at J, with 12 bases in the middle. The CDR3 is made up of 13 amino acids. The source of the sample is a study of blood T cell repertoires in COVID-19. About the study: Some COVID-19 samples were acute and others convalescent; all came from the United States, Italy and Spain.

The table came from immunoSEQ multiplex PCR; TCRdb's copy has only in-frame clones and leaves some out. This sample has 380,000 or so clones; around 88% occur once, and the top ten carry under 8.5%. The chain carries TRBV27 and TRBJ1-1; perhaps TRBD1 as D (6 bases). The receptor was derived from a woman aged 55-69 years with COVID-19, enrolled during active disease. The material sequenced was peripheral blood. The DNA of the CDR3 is TGTGCCAGCAGTCCTTTCCAGGGGACTGAAGCTTTCTTT. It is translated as CASSPFQGTEAFF.